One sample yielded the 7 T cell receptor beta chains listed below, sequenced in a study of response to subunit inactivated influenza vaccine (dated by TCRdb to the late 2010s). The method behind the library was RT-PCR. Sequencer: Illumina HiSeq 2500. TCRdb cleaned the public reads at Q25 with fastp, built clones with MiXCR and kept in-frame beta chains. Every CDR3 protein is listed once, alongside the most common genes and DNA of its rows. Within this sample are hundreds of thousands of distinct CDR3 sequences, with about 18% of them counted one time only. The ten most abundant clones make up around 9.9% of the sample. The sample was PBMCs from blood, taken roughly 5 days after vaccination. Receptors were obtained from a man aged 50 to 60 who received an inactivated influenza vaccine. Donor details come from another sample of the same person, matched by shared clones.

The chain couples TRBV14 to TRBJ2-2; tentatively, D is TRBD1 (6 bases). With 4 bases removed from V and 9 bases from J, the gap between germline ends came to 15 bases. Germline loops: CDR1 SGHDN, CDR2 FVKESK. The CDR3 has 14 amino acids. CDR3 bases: TGTGCCAGCAGCCCAGTAACAGGGTTCCGGGAGCTGTTTTTT. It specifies CASSPVTGFRELFF.

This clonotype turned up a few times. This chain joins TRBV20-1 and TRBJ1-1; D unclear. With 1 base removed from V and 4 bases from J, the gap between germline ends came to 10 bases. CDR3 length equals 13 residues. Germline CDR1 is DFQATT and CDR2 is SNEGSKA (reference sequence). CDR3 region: CSARGDSGTEAFF. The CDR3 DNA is TGCAGTGCTAGAGGGGATTCGGGCACTGAAGCTTTCTTT.

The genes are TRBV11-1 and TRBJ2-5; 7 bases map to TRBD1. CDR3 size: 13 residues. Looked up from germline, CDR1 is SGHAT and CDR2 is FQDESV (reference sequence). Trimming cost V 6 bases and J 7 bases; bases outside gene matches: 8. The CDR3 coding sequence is TGTGCCAGCAGACTGGGACAGCTCGGGACCCAGTACTTC. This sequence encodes CASRLGQLGTQYF.

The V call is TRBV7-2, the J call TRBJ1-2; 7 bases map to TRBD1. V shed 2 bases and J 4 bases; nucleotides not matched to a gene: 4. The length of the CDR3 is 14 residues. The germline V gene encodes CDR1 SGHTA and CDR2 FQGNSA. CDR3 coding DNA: TGTGCCAGCAGCTTAAGGGGGCTACCCTATGGCTACACCTTC. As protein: CASSLRGLPYGYTF.

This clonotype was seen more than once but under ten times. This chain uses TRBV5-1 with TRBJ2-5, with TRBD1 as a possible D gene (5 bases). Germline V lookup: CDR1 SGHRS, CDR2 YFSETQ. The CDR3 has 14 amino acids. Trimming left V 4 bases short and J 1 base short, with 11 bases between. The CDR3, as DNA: TGCGCCAGCAGCCATGGGGCTATCCAAGAGACCCAGTACTTC. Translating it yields CASSHGAIQETQYF.

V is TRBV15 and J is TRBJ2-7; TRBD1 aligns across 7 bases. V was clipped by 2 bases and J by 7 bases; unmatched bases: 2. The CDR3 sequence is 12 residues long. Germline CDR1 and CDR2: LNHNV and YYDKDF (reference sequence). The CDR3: CATSRSTGEQYF. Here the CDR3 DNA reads TGTGCCACCAGCAGATCGACAGGGGAGCAGTACTTC.

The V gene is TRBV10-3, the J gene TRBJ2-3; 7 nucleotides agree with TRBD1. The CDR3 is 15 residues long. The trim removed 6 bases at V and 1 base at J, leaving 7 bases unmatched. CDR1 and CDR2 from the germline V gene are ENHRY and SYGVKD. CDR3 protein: CAISPTGTGTDTQYF. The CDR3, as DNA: TGTGCCATCAGCCCAACAGGGACAGGCACAGATACGCAGTATTTT.